The 13 T cell receptor beta chains listed next were all sequenced from one sample in a study of cytomegalovirus exposure and HLA in healthy donors. The PCR ran on 60 Vbeta and 13 Jbeta primers. Here immunoSEQ multiplex PCR was the method, and the copy in TCRdb shows in-frame clones only, minus some. The table records 150,000 to 250,000 clones, about 81% of them present only once. Sequencing used PBMCs. Receptors originate from a woman in her fifties or sixties in good health and CMV-seropositive.

This chain connects TRBV19 to TRBJ1-5; 8 bases are a match to TRBD1. Germline loops: CDR1 LNHDA, CDR2 SQIVND (reference sequence). Trimming removed 7 bases from V and 2 bases from J; junction bases left unmatched: 7. The CDR3 extends over 15 amino acids. This CDR3 is CASKAGGAGNQPQHF. For the CDR3, the DNA is TGTGCCAGTAAGGCAGGGGGCGCCGGCAATCAGCCCCAGCATTTT.

The chain combines TRBV2 with TRBJ1-2; no firm D call. CDR3 length: 12 residues. Germline V CDR1 and CDR2: SNHLY, FYNNEI. Trimming pared 4 bases from V and 1 base from J, leaving 4 bases between. The CDR3 region is CASSASNYGYTF. CDR3 in DNA: TGTGCCAGCAGTGCGAGTAACTATGGCTACACCTTC.

J is TRBJ2-7 and V is TRBV11-2; tentatively, D is TRBD2 (6 bases). Germline V gene lookup returns CDR1 SGHAT and CDR2 FQNNGV. Trimming left V 3 bases short and J 4 bases short, with 16 bases between. The CDR3 has 15 amino acids. The DNA for the CDR3 is TGTGCCAGCAGCTTTAGTAGGGAAGGGACTTACGAGCAGTACTTC. Its translation: CASSFSREGTYEQYF.

The chain carries TRBV5-4 and TRBJ1-6, with TRBD1 matching 7 bases. The ends lost 0 bases at V and 1 base at J; junction bases unmatched: 10. The length of the CDR3 is 19 residues. CDR1 SGHNT and CDR2 YYREEE come from the germline V gene (reference sequence). CDR3 DNA: TGTGCCAGCAGCTTGGCGGGATCAGGGGGAAAGTCCTATAATTCACCCCTCCACTTT. This gives the protein CASSLAGSGGKSYNSPLHF.

The chain carries TRBV4-1 and TRBJ1-4; tentative D call: TRBD1 (6 bases). Germline CDR1 reads MGHRA; CDR2 reads YSYEKL. CDR3 length: 17 amino acids. Trimming removed 0 bases at V and 3 bases at J, with 14 bases between. CDR3 nucleotides: TGCGCCAGCAGCCAAGATTTGACACAGGGAGCTAATGAAAAACTGTTTTTT. Protein sequence: CASSQDLTQGANEKLFF.

The rearrangement uses TRBV6-1 and TRBJ1-2; 9 bases line up with TRBD1. This CDR3 has 14 amino acids. From germline, CDR1 is MNHNS and CDR2 SASEGT. Unmatched junction bases numbered 6, after V lost 8 bases and J lost 2 bases. The CDR3: CASRPGQGNYGYTF. CDR3 in DNA: TGTGCCAGCCGCCCGGGACAGGGCAACTATGGCTACACCTTC.

The chain has TRBV27 and TRBJ2-4; D might be TRBD1 (7 bases). V was shortened by 5 bases and J by 12 bases, with 23 bases between the two germline ends. This CDR3 region has 15 residues. Germline loops: CDR1 MNHEY, CDR2 SMNVEV (reference sequence). The CDR3 is CASSPWAGGRDSQYF. The CDR3 DNA sequence: TGTGCCAGCAGTCCCTGGGCCGGGGGTCGGGACAGTCAGTACTTC.

The chain carries TRBV7-9 and TRBJ2-7; possibly TRBD2 for D (6 bases). Trimming removed 0 bases at V and 0 bases at J, with 12 bases between. Germline V gene data show CDR1 as SEHNR and CDR2 as FQNEAQ (reference sequence). The CDR3 extends over 16 amino acids. The DNA for the CDR3 is TGTGCCAGCAGCTTAGCGGGTGCTAGCGTCTCCTACGAGCAGTACTTC. It codes for CASSLAGASVSYEQYF. Supplemented by reference TRBV7-9 and TRBJ2-7, the full variable domain reads DTGVSQNPRHKITKRGQNVTFRCDPISEHNRLYWYRQTLGQGPEFLTYFQNEAQLEKSRLLSDRFSAERPKGSFSTLEIQRTEQGDSAMYLCASSLAGASVSYEQYFGPGTRLTVT.

V and J are TRBV4-1 and TRBJ2-1; 13 nucleotides match TRBD2. Trimming removed 3 bases from V and 4 bases from J; junction bases left unmatched: 3. Per the germline V gene, CDR1 is MGHRA and CDR2 is YSYEKL. This CDR3 comprises 16 residues. CDR3 DNA: TGCGCCAGCAGCCACTCGACTAGCGGGGGGTACAATGAGCAGTTCTTC. Its protein product is CASSHSTSGGYNEQFF.

This chain joins TRBV27 and TRBJ2-5; tentatively, D is TRBD2 (5 bases). Germline-derived CDR1 and CDR2 are MNHEY and SMNVEV (reference sequence). CDR3 length: 13 residues. Trimming removed 3 bases from V and 5 bases from J, with 10 bases in between. DNA for the CDR3: TGTGCCAGCAGTTTGGCTAGCAGGGAGACCCAGTACTTC. Translating it yields CASSLASRETQYF.

About this clone itself: Germline and junction disagree at one end, which may indicate a read error. The chain couples TRBV18 to TRBJ1-2; D is ambiguous. This CDR3 has 13 residues. Germline V gene data show CDR1 as KGHSH and CDR2 as LQKENI. The CDR3 DNA follows: TGTGCCACCTCACCCCAGCCGGAAGCGGGCTACACCTTC. It encodes CATSPQPEAGYTF.

The V gene is TRBV25-1, the J gene TRBJ2-4, with 7 bases fitting TRBD1. The CDR3 loop spans 15 amino acids. CDR1 and CDR2 from the germline V gene are MGHDK and SYGVNS. After removal of 3 bases from V and 1 base from J, the junction contained 3 bases not matched to a gene. In DNA form, the CDR3 reads TGTGCCAGCAGTGAGTCGACAGGGGCCAAAAACATTCAGTACTTC. It is translated as CASSESTGAKNIQYF.

The J gene is TRBJ2-7, the V gene TRBV19; a possible D gene is TRBD2 (6 bases). The ends were cut back, 5 bases at V and 0 bases at J, with 14 bases in the middle. The CDR3 runs 15 residues. Germline V gene lookup returns CDR1 LNHDA and CDR2 SQIVND (reference sequence). The CDR3 DNA follows: TGTGCCAGTAGTTCGGGTCGCGGGGACTCCTACGAGCAGTACTTC. Protein: CASSSGRGDSYEQYF. The full variable domain, completed using reference TRBV19 and TRBJ2-7, is DGGITQSPKYLFRKEGQNVTLSCEQNLNHDAMYWYRQDPGQGLRLIYYSQIVNDFQKGDIAEGYSVSREKKESFPLTVTSAQKNPTAFYLCASSSGRGDSYEQYFGPGTRLTVT.